One and the same sample provided the 23 T cell receptor beta chains below, sequenced in a study of early T cells in non-severe SARS-CoV-2 infection. TCRdb re-called the 5' RACE reads with MiXCR, one entry per CDR3 protein. This repertoire shows tens of thousands of distinct CDR3 sequences, around 11% found once; its top ten account for more than 3.5%. Sequences were obtained from whole blood. The receptors were sampled from an adult who was a healthcare worker with PCR-confirmed SARS-CoV-2 infection or an uninfected control (not recorded which).

This clonotype appeared a few times. The rearrangement joins TRBV2 to TRBJ1-2; TRBD1 matches at 8 bases. CDR1 is SNHLY and CDR2 is FYNNEI in the germline V gene. J gave up 8 bases and V 8 bases, and 10 bases lay outside the gene matches. The CDR3 runs 13 residues. CDR3 protein: CASGGQGASGYTF. Here the CDR3 DNA reads TGTGCCAGCGGCGGGCAGGGGGCTAGCGGCTACACCTTC.

This clonotype showed up many times. V is TRBV30 and J is TRBJ1-6; 8 nucleotides match TRBD1. Germline V lookup: CDR1 GTSNPN, CDR2 SVGIG (reference sequence). Trimming took 7 bases from V and 7 from J; bases not matched to a gene: 18. CDR3 length: 17 residues. CDR3 residues: CALGQDGEKGPNSPLHF. The CDR3 nucleotides read TGTGCCTTGGGACAGGATGGAGAGAAGGGCCCAAATTCACCCCTCCACTTT.

This chain links TRBV4-1 with TRBJ1-2; D call uncertain. The CDR3 sequence is 15 residues long. The germline V gene encodes CDR1 MGHRA and CDR2 YSYEKL. V lost 4 bases to trimming and J lost 3 bases, with 15 bases between them. This CDR3 is CASSPVQRSDYGYTF. The CDR3 DNA sequence: TGCGCCAGCAGCCCGGTCCAGAGGTCGGACTATGGCTACACCTTC.

This clonotype has a count of ten or more. The chain combines TRBV5-1 with TRBJ2-7, with D unclear. This CDR3 has 14 amino acids. The germline V and J ends were trimmed by 1 base and 6 bases, with 14 bases remaining between them. Looked up from germline, CDR1 is SGHRS and CDR2 is YFSETQ. Here the CDR3 reads CASSLPGQASEQYF. As DNA, the CDR3 is TGCGCCAGCAGCTTGCCGGGCCAGGCCTCCGAGCAGTACTTC.

The table lists this clonotype with a few counts. The chain couples TRBV7-2 to TRBJ2-2, with 8 positions matching TRBD1. V gave up 3 bases and J gave up 4 bases; unmatched junction bases: 7. The CDR3 runs 16 residues. Germline lookup yields CDR1 SGHTA and CDR2 FQGNSA. CDR3 bases: TGTGCCAGCAGCTTGGGGGGCACAGGGGGCACCGGGGAGCTGTTTTTT. It is translated as CASSLGGTGGTGELFF.

V and J are TRBV28 and TRBJ2-3, with TRBD2 matching 8 bases. Trimming removed 3 bases from V and 1 base from J; junction bases left unmatched: 9. This CDR3 spans 17 amino acids. Germline assignment: CDR1 MDHEN and CDR2 SYDVKM. The DNA for the CDR3 is TGTGCCAGCAGTTTCCTCGCTCTAGCGGGTCGCACAGATACGCAGTATTTT. Protein product: CASSFLALAGRTDTQYF.

This rearrangement joins TRBV27 to TRBJ2-7, with D tentatively TRBD1 (6 bases). The germline gives CDR1 MNHEY, CDR2 SMNVEV (reference sequence). Trimming removed 2 bases from V and 2 bases from J, with 13 bases in between. This CDR3 is 15 amino acids long. CDR3 sequence: CASSLKWTATYEQYF. For the CDR3, the DNA is TGTGCCAGCAGTTTAAAGTGGACAGCAACCTACGAGCAGTACTTC.

V is TRBV12-3 or TRBV12-4 and J is TRBJ2-7; 8 nucleotides line up with TRBD1. The CDR3 sequence is 14 residues long. Trimming removed 5 bases from V and 5 bases from J; junction bases left unmatched: 8. The CDR3 protein is CASSPPQGGNEQYF. DNA for the CDR3: TGTGCCAGCAGTCCCCCACAGGGGGGCAACGAGCAGTACTTC.

This clonotype came up many times. The chain has TRBV5-1 and TRBJ2-3; 9 bases line up with TRBD2. The CDR3 has 15 amino acids. The junction had 4 bases not matched to a gene; V was cut back by 3 bases and J by 2 bases. The germline gives CDR1 SGHRS, CDR2 YFSETQ. CDR3 in DNA: TGCGCCAGCAGCTATAGCGGGAGAATCACAGATACGCAGTATTTT. This gives the protein CASSYSGRITDTQYF.

The table lists this clonotype with many counts. The rearrangement links TRBV7-2 to TRBJ2-3, with D hard to call. CDR1 is SGHTA, CDR2 FQGNSA, per germline. The CDR3 totals 14 residues. V shed 5 bases and J shed 0 bases, with 9 bases lying between them. Here the CDR3 DNA reads TGTGCCAGCAGCAGAGACTTTAGCACAGATACGCAGTATTTT. This sequence encodes CASSRDFSTDTQYF.

V and J are TRBV29-1 and TRBJ2-3; TRBD1 matches at 10 bases. CDR1 is SQVTM, CDR2 ANQGSEA, per germline. The CDR3 runs to 14 residues. Trimming cost V 7 bases and J 2 bases; bases outside gene matches: 6. CDR3 DNA sequence: TGCAGCGCTCCCGGGACAGGGGCCACAGATACGCAGTATTTT. This codes for CSAPGTGATDTQYF.

This clonotype was seen ten or more times. The CDR3 nucleotides read TGTGCCAGCAGCAAAGCCCTGGAAAAGGAGTACAATGAGCAGTTCTTC. Protein product: CASSKALEKEYNEQFF. This chain uses TRBV21-1 with TRBJ2-1. TRBV21-1 represents a pseudogene. This CDR3 has 16 residues.

The CDR3 bases are TGTGCCATTCTCCCCCGCCGGGGGTGGTCCTACGAGCAGTACTTC. It is translated as CAILPRRGWSYEQYF. This chain joins TRBV6-1 and TRBJ2-7; tentative D call: TRBD2 (6 bases). V lost 10 bases and J 1 base, leaving 20 bases between the germline ends. CDR1 is MNHNS and CDR2 is SASEGT in the germline V gene. CDR3 length: 15 amino acids.

This clonotype has more than one count but fewer than ten. The V and J genes are TRBV19 and TRBJ1-5, with D uncertain. The CDR3 has 13 residues. Germline V lookup: CDR1 LNHDA, CDR2 SQIVND (reference sequence). The V gene lost 1 base and the J gene lost 5 bases, with 6 bases spanning the gap. The chain's CDR3 is CASSIGSDQPQHF. The DNA for the CDR3 is TGTGCCAGTAGTATAGGCAGTGATCAGCCCCAGCATTTT.

This clonotype has ten or more counts. The chain recombines TRBV10-3 with TRBJ2-1; perhaps D is TRBD1 or TRBD2 (5 bases each). This CDR3 is 14 amino acids long. Germline CDR1 and CDR2: ENHRY and SYGVKD. Trimming removed 2 bases from V and 0 bases from J, with 5 bases in between. The CDR3 reads CAISEGGSYNEQFF. The CDR3 nucleotides read TGTGCCATCAGTGAGGGGGGCTCCTACAATGAGCAGTTCTTC.

There are a few counts of this clonotype. V usage is TRBV7-3 and J usage is TRBJ2-7; D call uncertain. The length of the CDR3 is 14 residues. CDR1 is SGHTA and CDR2 is FQGTGA in the germline V gene. The V end was cut by 1 base, the J end by 6 bases, with 13 bases between. In nucleotides, the CDR3 is TGTGCCAGCAGCTTAAACGGGCCCCCTGGCGAGCAGTACTTC. Its translation: CASSLNGPPGEQYF.

This clonotype was detected a few times. V is TRBV20-1 and J is TRBJ2-7; 7 bases are a match to TRBD1. This CDR3 has 14 residues. V trimming: 6 bases; J trimming: 1 base; junction bases outside the gene matches: 9. CDR1 and CDR2 from the germline V gene are DFQATT and SNEGSKA (reference sequence). For the CDR3, the DNA is TGCAGTGCCGCCATACGGACAGGTTCCTACGAGCAGTACTTC. Translating it yields CSAAIRTGSYEQYF.

Ten or more counts support this clonotype. The chain links TRBV5-1 to TRBJ2-2, with TRBD1 matching over 7 bases. The J segment lost 5 bases and the V segment lost 2 bases, leaving 6 bases of the junction unmatched. Germline V CDR1 and CDR2: SGHRS, YFSETQ. CDR3 length: 15 amino acids. Written as DNA, the CDR3 is TGCGCCAGCAGCTTCGACAGGGCTCAAACCGGGGAGCTGTTTTTT. Amino acids: CASSFDRAQTGELFF.

This clonotype occurred many times. V gene TRBV20-1 combines with J gene TRBJ2-7; D is possibly TRBD2 (7 bases). Germline assignment: CDR1 DFQATT and CDR2 SNEGSKA (reference sequence). The CDR3 has 15 residues. The ends were cut back, 3 bases at V and 4 bases at J, with 19 bases in the middle. The DNA for the CDR3 is TGCAGTGCTAGGCCTCCGGGGGGCTCTTTTTACGAGCAGTACTTC. Its protein product is CSARPPGGSFYEQYF.

The V gene is TRBV20-1, the J gene TRBJ2-2; D might be TRBD1 (6 bases). Trimming took off 6 bases at V and 4 bases at J, with 12 bases between the two ends. The CDR3 runs 13 residues. Germline V lookup: CDR1 DFQATT, CDR2 SNEGSKA (reference sequence). CDR3 loop: CSAKMTGTGELFF. The DNA for the CDR3 is TGCAGTGCGAAGATGACAGGCACCGGGGAGCTGTTTTTT.

The table lists this clonotype with many counts. V usage is TRBV24-1 and J usage is TRBJ2-2; 8 bases map to TRBD1. Trimming at V came to 4 bases and at J to 5 bases, leaving 5 bases not matched to a gene. Germline CDR1 reads KGHDR; CDR2 reads SFDVKD. This CDR3 is built from 15 residues. Here the CDR3 DNA reads TGTGCCACCAGTGACCAAACAGGGGGAACCGGGGAGCTGTTTTTT. Translation gives CATSDQTGGTGELFF.

In its sample, this clonotype was seen many times. The chain joins TRBV12-2 to TRBJ1-1; the table's D call TRBD1 went unverified against the DNA. TRBV12-2 is labeled a pseudogene. The CDR3 extends over 16 amino acids. Here the CDR3 reads CASRYTGGSLNTEAFF. CDR3 bases: TGTGCAAGTCGCTACACTGGGGGGAGCTTGAACACTGAAGCTTTCTTT.

The rearrangement links TRBV29-1 to TRBJ2-5, with 9 bases aligning to TRBD2. The CDR3 contains 15 residues. V was clipped by 2 bases and J by 1 base; unmatched bases: 5. CDR1 and CDR2 (germline): SQVTM, ANQGSEA. The CDR3 reads CSVEWLAGLQETQYF. The CDR3 DNA reads TGCAGCGTTGAATGGCTAGCGGGGCTCCAAGAGACCCAGTACTTC.